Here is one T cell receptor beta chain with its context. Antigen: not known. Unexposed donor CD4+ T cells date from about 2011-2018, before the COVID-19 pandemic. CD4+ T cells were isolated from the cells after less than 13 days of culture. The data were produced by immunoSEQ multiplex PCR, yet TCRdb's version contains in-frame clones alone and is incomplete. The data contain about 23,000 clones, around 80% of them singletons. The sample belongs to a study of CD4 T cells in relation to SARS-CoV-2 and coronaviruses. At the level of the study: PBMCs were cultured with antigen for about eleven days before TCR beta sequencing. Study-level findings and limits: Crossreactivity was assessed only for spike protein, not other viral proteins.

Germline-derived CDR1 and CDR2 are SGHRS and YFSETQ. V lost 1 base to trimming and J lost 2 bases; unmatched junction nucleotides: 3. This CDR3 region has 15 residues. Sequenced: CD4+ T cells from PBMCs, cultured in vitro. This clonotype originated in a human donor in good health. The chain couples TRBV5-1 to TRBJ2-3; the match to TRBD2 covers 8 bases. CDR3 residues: CASSLQAGVTDTQYF. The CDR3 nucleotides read TGCGCCAGCAGCTTGCAAGCGGGGGTCACAGATACGCAGTATTTT.